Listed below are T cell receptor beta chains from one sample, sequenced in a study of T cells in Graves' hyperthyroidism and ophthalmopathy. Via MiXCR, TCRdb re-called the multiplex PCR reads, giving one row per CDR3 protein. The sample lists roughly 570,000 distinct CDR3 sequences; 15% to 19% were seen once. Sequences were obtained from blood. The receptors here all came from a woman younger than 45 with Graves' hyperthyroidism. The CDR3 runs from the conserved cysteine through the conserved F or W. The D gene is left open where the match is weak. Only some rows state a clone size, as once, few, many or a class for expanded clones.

TGTGCCAGCAGCCACGGCGGAGGAAACACCATATATTTT,CASSHGGGNTIYF,few,TRBV7-2,-,TRBJ1-3,13
TGTGCCAGCAGTTACCAGCTAGCGTCGGTCCACAATGAGCAGTTCTTC,CASSYQLASVHNEQFF,few,TRBV6-2/TRBV6-3,-,TRBJ2-1,16
TGTGCCAGCAGTGAAGGGCCGAGTGGGGCAGATACGCAGTATTTT,CASSEGPSGADTQYF,-,TRBV6-1,-,TRBJ2-3,15
TGCAGTGCCCAGCGGACAGGGGCAGATACGCAGTATTTT,CSAQRTGADTQYF,many,TRBV20-1,TRBD1,TRBJ2-3,13
TGTGCCAGCAGTTACACAGGAGGGGAGCAGTACTTC,CASSYTGGEQYF,-,TRBV6-5,-,TRBJ2-7,12
TGCAGTGCTAACGACAGGGGCACCTACGAGCAGTACTTC,CSANDRGTYEQYF,many,TRBV20-1,TRBD1,TRBJ2-7,13
TGTGCCAGCACCCTCGAAGGCGGGGAGCTGTTTTTT,CASTLEGGELFF,-,TRBV28,-,TRBJ2-2,12
TGTGCCACCAGCAGAAATGAAGGACAGCCCCAGCATTTT,CATSRNEGQPQHF,-,TRBV15,-,TRBJ1-5,13
TGTGCCAGCAGTTGGCGGGGGACTAGGGACCTTGTTAATGAGCAGTTCTTC,CASSWRGTRDLVNEQFF,many,TRBV27,TRBD2,TRBJ2-1,17
TGTGCCAGCAGCTTGGACAGGGCTGCTGAAGCTTTCTTT,CASSLDRAAEAFF,many,TRBV7-9,TRBD1,TRBJ1-1,13
TGTGCCAGCAGCGGACCCCCAGGGTACACTGAAGCTTTCTTT,CASSGPPGYTEAFF,few,TRBV12-3/TRBV12-4,-,TRBJ1-1,14
TGTGCCATCAGAAGAGACAGTGAAGCTTTCTTT,CAIRRDSEAFF,few,TRBV10-3,-,TRBJ1-1,11
TGTGCCAGCTCATCGGACAGGGGGGAAAACATTCAGTACTTC,CASSSDRGENIQYF,-,TRBV18,TRBD1,TRBJ2-4,14
TGTGCCAGCAGTTTATTGGGACTCCTTAATCACAATGAGCAGTTCTTC,CASSLLGLLNHNEQFF,many,TRBV28,-,TRBJ2-1,16
TGCGCCAGCAGTGAGAGCAGGGGGTCCTACGAGCAGTACTTC,CASSESRGSYEQYF,few,TRBV10-2,TRBD1,TRBJ2-7,14
TGTGCCAGCAGCTCCGCGGGGGGGAGGGCCTACGAGCAGTACTTC,CASSSAGGRAYEQYF,many,TRBV28,TRBD2,TRBJ2-7,15
TGTGCCAGCAGTTTCTGGACAGGCACGCCCAAAAACATTCAGTACTTC,CASSFWTGTPKNIQYF,few,TRBV28,TRBD1,TRBJ2-4,16
TGTGCCAGCAGCTCCCGTCCTAGCGATTACAATGAGCAGTTCTTC,CASSSRPSDYNEQFF,few,TRBV7-3,-,TRBJ2-1,15
TGCAGCGTTGAAGATTTGGGCAGGGTTGAAGCTTTCTTT,CSVEDLGRVEAFF,few,TRBV29-1,-,TRBJ1-1,13
TGTGCCAGCAGTTCTAGCGGGTACAACAATGAGCAGTTCTTC,CASSSSGYNNEQFF,-,TRBV6-9,TRBD2,TRBJ2-1,14
TGTGCCAGCAGTTCATACTGGCGGTACATTCAGTACTTC,CASSSYWRYIQYF,many,TRBV28,-,TRBJ2-4,13
TGCAGTGCCCCCGGGCTAGCGGGAGCGGTAAATGAGCAGTTCTTC,CSAPGLAGAVNEQFF,many,TRBV20-1,TRBD2,TRBJ2-1,15
TGCGCCAGCAGTGAGACGGCTAGCGGGAGTAGGAACGAGCAGTACTTC,CASSETASGSRNEQYF,many,TRBV10-1,TRBD2,TRBJ2-7,16
TGTGCCAGCAGTGAAGTGGGGGTTGGTCAGCCCCAGCATTTT,CASSEVGVGQPQHF,many,TRBV6-1,-,TRBJ1-5,14
TGCGCCAGCAGTTCGGACAGGCCGAACACCGGGGAGCTGTTTTTT,CASSSDRPNTGELFF,many,TRBV5-1,TRBD1,TRBJ2-2,15
TGTGCCAGTAGTCCAGGGACAGGGCTGGACGGGGAGCTGTTTTTT,CASSPGTGLDGELFF,-,TRBV19,TRBD1,TRBJ2-2,15
TGTGCGAGCTCCCCACTAGGCGGGAGGGCCACGAATGAGCAGTTCTTC,CASSPLGGRATNEQFF,many,TRBV6-1,TRBD2,TRBJ2-1,16
TGTGCCAGCAGGGACAGGGGAGATTGGAATGAGCAGTTCTTC,CASRDRGDWNEQFF,many,TRBV6-2/TRBV6-3,TRBD1,TRBJ2-1,14
TGCGCCAGCAGCTCAGGACAGGGGCGCAATCAGCCCCAGCATTTT,CASSSGQGRNQPQHF,-,TRBV5-1,TRBD1,TRBJ1-5,15
TGTGCCAGCGGACTAGAAGGCACAGATACGCAGTATTTT,CASGLEGTDTQYF,many,TRBV27,TRBD2,TRBJ2-3,13
TGTGCCAGCTCCAAGGAGGCGTGGTATGAGCAGTTCTTC,CASSKEAWYEQFF,many,TRBV27,-,TRBJ2-1,13
TGTGCCAGCAGCTGGGAGTTGGGAACAGATACGCAGTATTTT,CASSWELGTDTQYF,many,TRBV5-6,-,TRBJ2-3,14
TGTGCCAGCAGTCCACAGGGATACTCCTACGAGCAGTACTTC,CASSPQGYSYEQYF,many,TRBV12-3/TRBV12-4,-,TRBJ2-7,14
TGCGCCAGCAGCAACAGGGGGTCTCCAACCGGGGAGCTGTTTTTT,CASSNRGSPTGELFF,-,TRBV5-1,TRBD1,TRBJ2-2,15
TGTGCCAGCAGCATCCTACCGCAGGGTTCCAATGAGCAGTTCTTC,CASSILPQGSNEQFF,many,TRBV7-2,-,TRBJ2-1,15
TGTGCCAGCAGCACCGGACAGGCGAGGTACATTCAGTACTTC,CASSTGQARYIQYF,many,TRBV9,TRBD1,TRBJ2-4,14
TGTGCCACGTTGAAGGCCTTATATGACTACGAGCAGTACTTC,CATLKALYDYEQYF,many,TRBV7-8,-,TRBJ2-7,14
TGTGCCATCAGTGAGGGAAACACTGAAGCTTTCTTT,CAISEGNTEAFF,few,TRBV10-3,-,TRBJ1-1,12
TGTGCCAGCAGCTCTGGATCCCTGAGCAATGAGCAGTTCTTC,CASSSGSLSNEQFF,many,TRBV7-9,-,TRBJ2-1,14
TGTGCCAGCAAAAACCCTGGGTCAGGGGGACAACAAGAGACCCAGTACTTC,CASKNPGSGGQQETQYF,many,TRBV28,TRBD1,TRBJ2-5,17
TGTGCCAGCAGCTTATCACAGGGGTCGGACATTCAGTACTTC,CASSLSQGSDIQYF,-,TRBV7-9,TRBD1,TRBJ2-4,14
TGCGCCAGCAGCCCGATGGCGGGAGGGGGAGATACGCAGTATTTT,CASSPMAGGGDTQYF,-,TRBV5-1,TRBD2,TRBJ2-3,15
TGTGCCAGCAGCTTCGTCATGGGATCGGAGACCCAGTACTTC,CASSFVMGSETQYF,many,TRBV11-1,-,TRBJ2-5,14
TGTGCCAGCAGTCCCCGGGGGAGTGAGCAGTTCTTC,CASSPRGSEQFF,few,TRBV6-1,-,TRBJ2-1,12
TGTGCCAGCAGCCAAACTCAGGGGAACTACAATGAGCAGTTCTTC,CASSQTQGNYNEQFF,many,TRBV3-1,-,TRBJ2-1,15
TGTGCCAGCAGCCAAGAATTGAGCGGGAGTGGCTACGAGCAGTACTTC,CASSQELSGSGYEQYF,-,TRBV7-2,TRBD2,TRBJ2-7,16
TGTGCCAGCACCTCCCCAACATCGTACCAAGAGACCCAGTACTTC,CASTSPTSYQETQYF,many,TRBV7-2,-,TRBJ2-5,15
TGTGCCAGCAGCTTAGCCGGACTAGCGGGTGAGCAGTACTTC,CASSLAGLAGEQYF,-,TRBV11-2,TRBD2,TRBJ2-7,14